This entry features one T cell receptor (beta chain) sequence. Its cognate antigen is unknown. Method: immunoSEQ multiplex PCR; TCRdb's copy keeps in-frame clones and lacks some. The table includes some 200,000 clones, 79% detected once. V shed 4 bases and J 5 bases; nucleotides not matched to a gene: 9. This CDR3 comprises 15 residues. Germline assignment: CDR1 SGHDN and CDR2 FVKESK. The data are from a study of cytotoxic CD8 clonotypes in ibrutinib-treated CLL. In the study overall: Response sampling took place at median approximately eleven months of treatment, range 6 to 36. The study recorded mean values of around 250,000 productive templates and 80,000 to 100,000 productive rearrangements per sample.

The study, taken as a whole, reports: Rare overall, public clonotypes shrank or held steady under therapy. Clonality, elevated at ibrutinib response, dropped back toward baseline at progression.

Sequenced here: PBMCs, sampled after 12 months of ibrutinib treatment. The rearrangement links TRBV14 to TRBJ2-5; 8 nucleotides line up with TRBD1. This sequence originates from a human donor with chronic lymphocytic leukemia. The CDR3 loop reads CASSPIEDREETQYF. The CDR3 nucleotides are TGTGCCAGCAGCCCAATTGAGGACAGGGAGGAGACCCAGTACTTC.